This is a list of T cell receptor beta chains from one sample in a study of cytomegalovirus exposure and HLA in healthy donors. Clones were sequenced by immunoSEQ multiplex PCR, and TCRdb holds only the in-frame ones, with some missing. The table lists some 180,000 clones, about 83% of them singletons, with roughly 1.7% in the top ten. The sequenced sample consisted of PBMCs. These receptors all stem from a man aged 35 to 55 in good health and CMV-seropositive. The CDR3 runs from the conserved cysteine through the conserved F or W. A D gene is named only where the DNA matches it firmly. Not every row has a clone size; where given, it reads once, few, many or a size class.

clone_size	j_call	v_call	d_call	cdr3_aa	cdr3_nt
-	TRBJ1-2	TRBV12-5	-	CASGLAGEGVYTF	TGTGCTAGTGGTTTAGCGGGGGAAGGCGTCTACACCTTC
-	TRBJ1-1	TRBV9	-	CASSSRSGGKLNTEAFF	TGTGCCAGCAGCTCTCGATCGGGAGGCAAGCTGAACACTGAAGCTTTCTTT
once	TRBJ2-6	TRBV5-1	TRBD2	CASSLLAGGPGGANVLTF	TGCGCCAGCAGCTTGCTAGCGGGAGGGCCTGGGGGGGCCAACGTCCTGACTTTC
-	TRBJ2-1	TRBV10-3	TRBD2	CAIRMTSGLNEQFF	TGTGCCATCAGAATGACTAGCGGGCTCAATGAGCAGTTCTTC
-	TRBJ1-2	TRBV2	TRBD1	CASHRDSNYGYTF	TGTGCCAGCCACCGGGACAGCAACTATGGCTACACCTTC
-	TRBJ2-1	TRBV9	TRBD2	CASSVGLAGDAYNEQFF	TGTGCCAGCAGCGTGGGACTAGCGGGAGACGCCTACAATGAGCAGTTCTTC
-	TRBJ1-1	TRBV5-6	-	CASSLKRDTYFMNTEAFF	TGTGCCAGCAGCTTGAAAAGGGACACATACTTCATGAACACTGAAGCTTTCTTT
few	TRBJ2-6	TRBV5-6	-	CASSLGFSSGANVLTF	TGTGCCAGCAGCTTGGGGTTCAGCTCTGGGGCCAACGTCCTGACTTTC
-	TRBJ2-1	TRBV11-3	-	CASSSNSNEQFF	TGTGCCAGCAGCTCCAACAGCAATGAGCAGTTCTTC
-	TRBJ2-2	TRBV7-2	-	CASSARLGTGELFF	TGTGCCAGCAGCGCGAGACTAGGGACCGGGGAGCTGTTTTTT
-	TRBJ2-7	TRBV19	-	CASRDISGEQYF	TGTGCCAGTAGGGACATAAGCGGGGAGCAGTACTTC
-	TRBJ2-1	TRBV5-1	TRBD2	CASSLTTSAESFF	TGCGCCAGCAGCTTGACCACTAGCGCAGAGTCGTTCTTC
-	TRBJ2-1	TRBV4-3	TRBD1	CASSRRTGERVVQSSYNEQFF	TGCGCCAGCAGCCGCCGGACAGGGGAAAGGGTGGTACAAAGCTCCTACAATGAGCAGTTCTTC
few	TRBJ2-7	TRBV9	TRBD2	CASSVLAGTSYEQYF	TGTGCCAGCAGCGTTTTAGCGGGAACTTCCTACGAGCAGTACTTC
-	TRBJ1-2	TRBV6-1	-	CASSEALGAGSLGYTF	TGTGCCAGCAGTGAAGCGCTTGGGGCGGGATCGCTTGGCTACACCTTC
-	TRBJ2-7	TRBV28	TRBD2	CASALAGSQYEQYF	TGTGCCAGCGCCCTAGCGGGGAGTCAATACGAGCAGTACTTC
-	TRBJ2-7	TRBV6-6	TRBD2	CASSYPLAGATYEQYF	TGTGCCAGCAGTTACCCCCTTGCGGGAGCTACCTACGAGCAGTACTTC
-	TRBJ1-1	TRBV11-3	-	CASSFQGSTEAFF	TGTGCCAGCAGCTTTCAGGGGAGCACTGAAGCTTTCTTT
few	TRBJ1-3	TRBV9	-	CASSVESRGSGNTIYF	TGTGCCAGCAGCGTAGAGAGTCGAGGCTCTGGAAACACCATATATTTT
-	TRBJ1-2	TRBV2	-	CASSERQGTTPRYGYTF	TGTGCCAGCAGTGAGAGGCAGGGGACAACCCCGCGCTATGGCTACACCTTC
-	TRBJ1-1	TRBV10-3	TRBD1	CAIRTGGDEAFF	TGTGCCATAAGGACAGGTGGGGATGAAGCTTTCTTT
-	TRBJ1-2	TRBV7-8	TRBD1	CASSSTGAGYGYTF	TGTGCCAGCAGCTCGACAGGGGCGGGCTATGGCTACACCTTC
few	TRBJ2-7	TRBV2	TRBD1	CASRAVTGGYEQYF	TGTGCCAGCAGGGCGGTTACAGGGGGTTACGAGCAGTACTTC
-	TRBJ2-5	TRBV19	-	CASTSQGGQETQYF	TGTGCCAGCACTTCCCAGGGGGGTCAAGAGACCCAGTACTTC
-	TRBJ1-2	TRBV7-2	-	CASTLNAMAGAYGYTF	TGTGCCAGCACTCTTAACGCCATGGCAGGGGCCTATGGCTACACCTTC
-	TRBJ2-5	TRBV11-2	-	CASALSGLQETQYF	TGTGCCAGCGCGCTGTCAGGGCTCCAAGAGACCCAGTACTTC
-	TRBJ1-2	TRBV5-6	-	CASNYGQNYGYTF	TGTGCCAGCAACTATGGACAGAACTATGGCTACACCTTC
-	TRBJ1-2	TRBV19	-	CASSIPGLSYGYTF	TGTGCCAGTAGTATCCCAGGACTGAGCTATGGCTACACCTTC
-	TRBJ1-1	TRBV7-3	-	CASSPTGRDTEAFF	TGTGCCAGCAGCCCGACAGGTCGGGACACTGAAGCTTTCTTT
-	TRBJ1-4	TRBV2	-	CASRIGAGGFEKLFF	TGTGCCAGCAGAATTGGGGCTGGAGGGTTTGAAAAACTGTTTTTT
-	TRBJ1-5	TRBV6-5	-	CASSSYGQPQHF	TGTGCCAGCAGTTCCTATGGTCAGCCCCAGCATTTT
-	TRBJ2-3	TRBV19	TRBD2	CASRETSGATDTQYF	TGTGCCAGTAGAGAGACTAGCGGGGCCACAGATACGCAGTATTTT
-	TRBJ2-7	TRBV9	TRBD1	CASSPDRAYEQYF	TGTGCCAGCAGCCCGGACAGGGCCTACGAGCAGTACTTC
few	TRBJ2-7	TRBV27	TRBD1	CASRQGQDEQYF	TGTGCCAGCAGACAAGGACAGGACGAGCAGTACTTC
-	TRBJ2-7	TRBV9	TRBD2	CASSAGTSGRWYEQYF	TGTGCCAGCAGCGCCGGGACTAGCGGGAGGTGGTACGAGCAGTACTTC
-	TRBJ2-7	TRBV27	TRBD1	CASSLSPGGIHEQYF	TGTGCCAGCAGTTTAAGCCCAGGGGGCATTCACGAGCAGTACTTC
once	TRBJ1-4	TRBV10-2	-	CASSDRGEKLFF	TGCGCCAGCAGTGACAGGGGTGAAAAACTGTTTTTT